This T cell receptor beta chain came from a study of T cell changes during pregnancy in multiple sclerosis. TCRdb's copy holds only in-frame clones and misses some; the assay was immunoSEQ multiplex PCR. The sample holds around 71,000 clones, around nine tenths seen once. CDR3 size: 16 residues. V was trimmed by 6 bases and J by 0 bases, leaving 16 bases between them. From germline, CDR1 is ENHRY and CDR2 SYGVKD. This sequence was found in a female donor with multiple sclerosis, enrolled in a pregnancy study. The genes are TRBV10-3 and TRBJ2-3; D unresolved. The input for sequencing was peripheral blood, taken in the third trimester of pregnancy. As DNA, the CDR3 is TGTGCCATCAGAGCTTTGAGGCTTTCTAGCACAGATACGCAGTATTTT. It is translated as CAIRALRLSSTDTQYF.